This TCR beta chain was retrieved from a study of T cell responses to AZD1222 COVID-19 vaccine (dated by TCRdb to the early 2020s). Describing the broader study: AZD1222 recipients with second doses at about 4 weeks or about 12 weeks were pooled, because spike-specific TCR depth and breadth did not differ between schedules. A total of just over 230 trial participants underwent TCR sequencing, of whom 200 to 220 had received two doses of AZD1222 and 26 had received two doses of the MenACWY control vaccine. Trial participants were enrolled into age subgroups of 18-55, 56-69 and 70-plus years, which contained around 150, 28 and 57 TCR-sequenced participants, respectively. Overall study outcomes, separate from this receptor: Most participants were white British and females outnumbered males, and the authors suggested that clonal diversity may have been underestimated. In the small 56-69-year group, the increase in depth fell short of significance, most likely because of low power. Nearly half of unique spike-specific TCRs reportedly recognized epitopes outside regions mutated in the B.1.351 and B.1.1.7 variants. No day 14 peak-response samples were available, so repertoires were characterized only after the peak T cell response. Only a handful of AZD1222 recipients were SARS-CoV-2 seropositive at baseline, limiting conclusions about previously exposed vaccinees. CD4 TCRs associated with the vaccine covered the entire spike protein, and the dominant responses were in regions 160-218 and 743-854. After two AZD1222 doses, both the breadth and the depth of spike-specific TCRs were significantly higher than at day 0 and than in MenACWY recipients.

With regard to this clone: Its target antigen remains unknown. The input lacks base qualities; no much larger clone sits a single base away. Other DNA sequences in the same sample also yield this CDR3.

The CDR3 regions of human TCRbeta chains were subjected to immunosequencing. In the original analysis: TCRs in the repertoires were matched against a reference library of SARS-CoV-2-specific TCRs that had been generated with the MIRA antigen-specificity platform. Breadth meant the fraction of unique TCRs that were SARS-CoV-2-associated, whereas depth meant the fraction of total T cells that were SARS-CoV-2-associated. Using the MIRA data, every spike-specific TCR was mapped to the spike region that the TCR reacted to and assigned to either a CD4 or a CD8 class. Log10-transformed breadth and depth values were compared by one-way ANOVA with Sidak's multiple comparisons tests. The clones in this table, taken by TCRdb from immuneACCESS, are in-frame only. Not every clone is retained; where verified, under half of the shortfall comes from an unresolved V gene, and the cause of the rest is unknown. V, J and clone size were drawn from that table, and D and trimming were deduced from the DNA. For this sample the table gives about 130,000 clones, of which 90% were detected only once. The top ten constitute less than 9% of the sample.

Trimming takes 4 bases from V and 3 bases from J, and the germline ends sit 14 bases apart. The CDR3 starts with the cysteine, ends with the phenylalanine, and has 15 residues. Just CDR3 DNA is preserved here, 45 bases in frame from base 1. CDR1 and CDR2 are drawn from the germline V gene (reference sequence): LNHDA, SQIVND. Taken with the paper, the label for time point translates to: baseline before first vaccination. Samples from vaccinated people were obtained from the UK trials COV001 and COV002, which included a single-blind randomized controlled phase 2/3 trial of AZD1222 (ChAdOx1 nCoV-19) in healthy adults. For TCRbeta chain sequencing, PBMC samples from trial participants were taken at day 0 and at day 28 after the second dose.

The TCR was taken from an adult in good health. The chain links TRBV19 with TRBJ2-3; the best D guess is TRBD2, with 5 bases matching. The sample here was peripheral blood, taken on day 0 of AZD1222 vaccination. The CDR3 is CASSTGVRGTDTQYF. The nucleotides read TGTGCCAGTAGTACCGGGGTGAGAGGGACAGATACGCAGTATTTT.